Below are 27 T cell receptor beta chains sequenced from a single sample in a study of graft-versus-host responses after intestinal transplantation listed by TCRdb under 2021. Libraries were built with the immunoSEQ multiplex PCR assay. In its TCRdb copy, this immuneACCESS table keeps in-frame sequences only and misses some clones. Where compared with another copy, unresolved V genes explain less than half of these, and the others have no known cause. Within this sample are approximately 130,000 clones, with about 92% of them counted one time only. Over 0.15% of the sample lies in the top ten. These receptors have no known antigen. The time point label, read with the paper, signifies: cells obtained before transplantation from donor or recipient. The sample was unstimulated CD4+ T cells sorted from spleen or lymph node cells, taken before intestinal transplant. The receptors here all came from a human donor who received an intestinal transplant.

The CDR3 DNA is TGTGCCAGCAGCTTAAGGGGGGGAAACACCGGGGAGCTGTTTTTT. Translated: CASSLRGGNTGELFF. The chain links TRBV7-2 to TRBJ2-2; D possibly corresponds to TRBD2 (7 bases). The CDR3 loop spans 15 amino acids. From germline, CDR1 is SGHTA and CDR2 FQGNSA. Trimming took off 2 bases at V and 2 bases at J, with 9 bases between the two ends.

The gene calls are TRBV6-1 and TRBJ1-4, with D hard to call. In germline, CDR1 is MNHNS, CDR2 SASEGT. V lost 0 bases, J lost 11 bases, and 19 bases lay in between. The CDR3 is 16 amino acids. The DNA for the CDR3 is TGTGCCAGCAGTGAAGCGATAAAGGTCCGGAGTGGGAAACTGTTTTTT. Translation gives CASSEAIKVRSGKLFF.

The V gene is TRBV6-5, the J gene TRBJ2-2; D gene ambiguous. The germline V gene encodes CDR1 MNHEY and CDR2 SVGAGI. Trimming removed 2 bases at V and 4 bases at J, with 11 bases between. The CDR3 is 15 residues long. The chain's CDR3 is CASSYRQRPTGELFF. CDR3 nucleotides: TGTGCCAGCAGTTACCGGCAGCGACCCACCGGGGAGCTGTTTTTT.

This chain joins TRBV5-1 and TRBJ2-7; 8 bases match TRBD1. Germline CDR1 reads SGHRS; CDR2 reads YFSETQ. This CDR3 has 16 residues. Trimming took 1 base from V and 4 from J; bases not matched to a gene: 10. The CDR3 protein is CASSLLLTGVNYEQYF. CDR3 bases: TGCGCCAGCAGCTTGCTCTTGACAGGGGTAAATTACGAGCAGTACTTC.

V gene TRBV6-5 combines with J gene TRBJ1-1, with 12 positions matching TRBD1. In germline, CDR1 is MNHEY, CDR2 SVGAGI. V lost 7 bases to trimming and J lost 9 bases; unmatched junction nucleotides: 12. The CDR3 has 15 amino acids. CDR3 loop: CASKYGGTGGYKAFF. Written as DNA, the CDR3 is TGTGCCAGCAAATACGGGGGGACAGGGGGCTATAAAGCTTTCTTT.

This rearrangement joins TRBV7-2 to TRBJ1-2; D is perhaps TRBD1 (6 bases). Trimming cost V 5 bases and J 9 bases, with 22 bases left between them. Per germline, CDR1 SGHTA and CDR2 FQGNSA. This CDR3 contains 15 residues. The CDR3 spells CASSVQGRQDESYTF. The CDR3 region has the DNA TGTGCCAGCAGCGTTCAGGGGCGCCAAGACGAGAGCTACACCTTC.

The count of this clone is one. The V gene is TRBV27, the J gene TRBJ1-2; perhaps TRBD1 as D (5 bases). Germline CDR1 MNHEY, CDR2 SMNVEV (reference sequence). Trimming stripped 5 bases from V and 8 bases from J, with 24 bases between. The CDR3 loop spans 16 amino acids. The CDR3 protein is CASSPQEPQAPGGYTF. The CDR3, as DNA: TGTGCCAGCAGTCCCCAGGAGCCACAGGCACCGGGGGGCTACACCTTC.

About this clone: Other DNA sequences in the same sample also yield this CDR3. This chain links TRBV29-1 with TRBJ1-2, with 8 positions matching TRBD1. The V segment lost 7 bases and the J segment 3 bases; nucleotides outside the gene matches: 4. The V gene's germline CDR1 is SQVTM and CDR2 ANQGSEA. This CDR3 region has 12 residues. The CDR3 DNA sequence: TGCAGCGCACAGGGGGGCGACTATGGCTACACCTTC. This encodes CSAQGGDYGYTF.

V gene TRBV5-5 combines with J gene TRBJ2-7; 12 nucleotides line up with TRBD1. There are 16 residues in the CDR3. V shed 2 bases and J 4 bases; nucleotides not matched to a gene: 7. The V gene's germline CDR1 is SGHKS and CDR2 YYEKEE (reference sequence). The CDR3 DNA is TGTGCCAGCAGCTTCCCACCGGGACAGGGGGCGTACGAGCAGTACTTC. This encodes CASSFPPGQGAYEQYF. The complete variable domain, with remaining parts taken from reference TRBV5-5 and TRBJ2-7, reads DAGVTQSPTHLIKTRGQQVTLRCSPISGHKSVSWYQQVLGQGPQFIFQYYEKEERGRGNFPDRFSARQFPNYSSELNVNALLLGDSALYLCASSFPPGQGAYEQYFGPGTRLTVT.

V is TRBV5-1 and J is TRBJ1-6; the D gene is possibly TRBD1 (5 bases). The CDR3 loop spans 14 amino acids. The V gene lost 5 bases and the J gene lost 6 bases, with 12 bases spanning the gap. Germline-derived CDR1 and CDR2 are SGHRS and YFSETQ. CDR3 residues: CASRSGTGNSPLHF. As DNA, the CDR3 is TGCGCCAGCAGGTCCGGGACGGGTAATTCACCCCTCCACTTT.

The V call is TRBV5-6, the J call TRBJ1-2, with D hard to call. V was pared by 0 bases and J by 2 bases, with 5 bases between. Per germline, CDR1 SGHDT and CDR2 YYEEEE. CDR3 length: 13 amino acids. DNA for the CDR3: TGTGCCAGCAGCTTGGCGGGGAACTATGGCTACACCTTC. Its translation is CASSLAGNYGYTF.

The chain is built from TRBV6-5 and TRBJ1-5; perhaps TRBD1 as D (6 bases). V lost 6 bases, J lost 5 bases, and 11 bases lay in between. Germline V lookup: CDR1 MNHEY, CDR2 SVGAGI. CDR3 length equals 13 residues. CDR3 DNA sequence: TGTGCCAGCAGCCGGGACATATATCAGCCCCAGCATTTT. Its protein product is CASSRDIYQPQHF.

The chain has TRBV7-9 and TRBJ2-5, with D possibly being TRBD2 (5 bases). The CDR3 has 14 amino acids. V lost 0 bases to trimming and J lost 3 bases, with 8 bases between them. The germline gives CDR1 SEHNR, CDR2 FQNEAQ (reference sequence). The CDR3 sequence: CASSLALREETQYF. DNA for the CDR3: TGTGCCAGCAGCTTAGCGCTGCGGGAAGAGACCCAGTACTTC.

The gene calls are TRBV21-1 and TRBJ1-1. TRBV21-1 is noted as a pseudogene. The CDR3 length is 17 residues. CDR3 nucleotides: TGTGCCAGCGGCCCACCCGTTTCAGGGAAAAGGAGGACTGAAGCTTTCTTT. This codes for CASGPPVSGKRRTEAFF.

The chain joins TRBV7-9 to TRBJ2-1; TRBD2 matches at 8 bases. Germline loops: CDR1 SEHNR, CDR2 FQNEAQ (reference sequence). The CDR3 is 15 residues long. Unmatched junction bases numbered 3, after V lost 2 bases and J lost 3 bases. The CDR3 DNA sequence: TGTGCCAGCAGCTTACGCGGGGGGAACTACAATGAGCAGTTCTTC. Its translation is CASSLRGGNYNEQFF.

The chain links TRBV5-1 to TRBJ2-3; D is ambiguous. Per the germline V gene, CDR1 is SGHRS and CDR2 is YFSETQ. The V end lost 0 bases, the J end lost 1 base, and 9 bases lay between the germline ends. The CDR3 is 15 amino acids. CDR3 DNA sequence: TGCGCCAGCAGCTTGGTTGGGGATCGCACAGATACGCAGTATTTT. The encoded protein is CASSLVGDRTDTQYF.

The chain employs TRBV7-9 and TRBJ2-1, with no clear D. The CDR3 has 11 residues. V lost 7 bases to trimming and J lost 8 bases, with 9 bases between them. In germline, CDR1 is SEHNR, CDR2 FQNEAQ (reference sequence). The CDR3 here is CASTLTDEQFF. CDR3 sequence (DNA): TGTGCCAGCACTCTTACGGATGAGCAGTTCTTC.

The V and J genes are TRBV11-2 and TRBJ1-1; D unresolved. The germline V gene encodes CDR1 SGHAT and CDR2 FQNNGV. V lost 3 bases to trimming and J lost 2 bases, with 7 bases between them. The CDR3 is 13 residues long. CDR3 region: CASSFEGNTEAFF. CDR3 nucleotides: TGTGCCAGCAGCTTTGAGGGCAACACTGAAGCTTTCTTT.

The chain joins TRBV7-9 to TRBJ2-7; the D call may be TRBD1 or TRBD2 (5 bases each). The CDR3 length is 14 residues. V gave up 5 bases and J gave up 2 bases, with 13 bases separating them. The V gene's germline CDR1 is SEHNR and CDR2 FQNEAQ (reference sequence). The CDR3 protein is CASSPDTGPYEQYF. The CDR3 bases are TGTGCCAGCAGCCCGGACACGGGACCCTACGAGCAGTACTTC.

This clone was observed a few times. V is TRBV19 and J is TRBJ2-7, with D hard to call. Trimming cost V 3 bases and J 3 bases, with 18 bases left between them. The germline CDR1 and CDR2 sequences are LNHDA and SQIVND (reference sequence). The CDR3 extends over 16 amino acids. The CDR3, as DNA: TGTGCCAGTAGTATTGGGCTTCCCAAGGCCGGCTACGAGCAGTACTTC. Amino acids: CASSIGLPKAGYEQYF.

This chain connects TRBV19 to TRBJ1-2; 7 bases agree with TRBD1. V shed 9 bases and J 3 bases; nucleotides not matched to a gene: 4. CDR1 is LNHDA, CDR2 SQIVND, per germline (reference sequence). CDR3 size: 12 residues. This CDR3 reads CASGTAHYGYTF. The CDR3, as DNA: TGTGCCAGCGGGACAGCCCACTATGGCTACACCTTC. The full variable domain, in which reference TRBV19 and TRBJ1-2 provide the parts outside the CDR3, is DGGITQSPKYLFRKEGQNVTLSCEQNLNHDAMYWYRQDPGQGLRLIYYSQIVNDFQKGDIAEGYSVSREKKESFPLTVTSAQKNPTAFYLCASGTAHYGYTFGSGTRLTVV.

The chain employs TRBV7-7 and TRBJ2-4, with 8 bases lining up with TRBD1. The V segment lost 0 bases and the J segment 5 bases; nucleotides outside the gene matches: 0. CDR1 is SSHAT, CDR2 FNYEAQ, per germline (reference sequence). This CDR3 has 14 amino acids. The CDR3 DNA is TGTGCCAGCAGCTTAGCGGACAGGGAAAACATTCAGTACTTC. It encodes CASSLADRENIQYF.

The rearrangement links TRBV10-3 to TRBJ2-5; D remains ambiguous. The CDR3 runs to 13 residues. V was shortened by 7 bases and J by 1 base, with 10 bases between the two germline ends. Germline V gene sequence: CDR1 ENHRY, CDR2 SYGVKD. The CDR3 region has the DNA TGTGCCATCACGGGTGGAATCCAAGAGACCCAGTACTTC. Its protein is CAITGGIQETQYF.

This clone was counted once. The V and J genes are TRBV9 and TRBJ1-2, with TRBD1 as a possible D gene (6 bases). The CDR3 has 13 amino acids. Germline CDR1 reads SGDLS; CDR2 reads YYNGEE. V dropped 4 bases and J dropped 2 bases, with 9 bases sitting between them. The CDR3 sequence is CASSPQGNYGYTF. The DNA of the CDR3 is TGTGCCAGCAGCCCACAGGGAAACTATGGCTACACCTTC.

The chain has TRBV9 and TRBJ2-7; D call uncertain. V was shortened by 0 bases and J by 0 bases, with 7 bases between the two germline ends. In germline, CDR1 is SGDLS, CDR2 YYNGEE. The CDR3 is made up of 14 amino acids. CDR3 sequence reads: CASSVGLSSYEQYF. The CDR3 bases are TGTGCCAGCAGCGTAGGCCTGAGCTCCTACGAGCAGTACTTC.

The chain links TRBV19 to TRBJ2-3, with a tentative D call TRBD2 (6 bases). From germline, CDR1 is LNHDA and CDR2 SQIVND (reference sequence). The germline V and J ends were trimmed by 4 bases and 3 bases, with 20 bases remaining between them. This CDR3 has 17 residues. The CDR3: CASSTSYGTGGTDTQYF. DNA of the CDR3: TGTGCCAGTAGTACATCCTACGGGACTGGGGGGACAGATACGCAGTATTTT.

CDR3 sequence (DNA): TGTGCCAGCAGTGAAGGTAGCGCAGGCTACTCTGGAAACACCATATATTTT. As protein: CASSEGSAGYSGNTIYF. This chain joins TRBV6-1 and TRBJ1-3, with no clear D. CDR1 and CDR2 from the germline V gene are MNHNS and SASEGT. V gave up 1 base and J gave up 0 bases, with 13 bases separating them. This CDR3 has 17 amino acids.